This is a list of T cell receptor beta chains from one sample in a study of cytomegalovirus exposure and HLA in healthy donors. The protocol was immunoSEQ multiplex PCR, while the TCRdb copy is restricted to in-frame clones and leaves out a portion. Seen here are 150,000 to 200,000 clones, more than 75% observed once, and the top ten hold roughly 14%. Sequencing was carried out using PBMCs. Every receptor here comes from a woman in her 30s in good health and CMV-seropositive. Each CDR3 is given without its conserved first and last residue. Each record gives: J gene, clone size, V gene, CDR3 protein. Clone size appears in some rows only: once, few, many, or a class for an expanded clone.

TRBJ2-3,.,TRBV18,ASSRTGADTQY
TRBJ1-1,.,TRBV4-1,ASSQGRANTEAF
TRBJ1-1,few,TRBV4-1,ASSSTGLNTEAF
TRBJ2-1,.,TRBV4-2,ASSLPRDRVSNEQF
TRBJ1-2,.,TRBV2,ASSDRRVEGYT
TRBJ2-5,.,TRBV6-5,ASSPYGEQETQY
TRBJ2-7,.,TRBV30,ASSGGGPYEQY
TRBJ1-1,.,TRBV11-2,ASSTGGGEAF
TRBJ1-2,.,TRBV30,ASRPAPPGDYGYT
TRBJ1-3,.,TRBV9,ASSVGGHPSGNTIY
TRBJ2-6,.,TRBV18,ASSRSDSGANVLT